The 27 T cell receptor beta chains in this list originate from one sample, sequenced in a study of Graves' ophthalmopathy and Graves' hyperthyroidism. Using RNA transcripts, the TCR beta CDR3 regions were amplified. RT-PCR with HTBI primers came first, then second-round multiplex PCR. TCRdb used MiXCR to reprocess the multiplex PCR reads, holding one entry per CDR3 protein. The table records over a million distinct CDR3 sequences, roughly two fifths of them present only once. The material sequenced was peripheral blood or thyroid tissue (not recorded which). The source is an adult man with Graves' hyperthyroidism.

The count of this clonotype is one. Just one base apart from a much larger clone, this may be a read error. The chain joins TRBV2 to TRBJ2-7; D is possibly TRBD1 or TRBD2 (5 bases each). The CDR3 runs 16 residues. The germline V gene has CDR1 SNHLY and CDR2 FYNNEI. CDR3 sequence reads: CASSEVRGPISCEQYF. In nucleotides, the CDR3 is TGTGCCAGCAGTGAAGTTCGGGGACCGATTTCCTGCGAGCAGTACTTC.

The chain is built from TRBV29-1 and TRBJ2-6; D not certain. The CDR3 contains 14 residues. Trimming left V 1 base short and J 4 bases short, with 8 bases between. The germline CDR1 and CDR2 sequences are SQVTM and ANQGSEA. The CDR3 sequence is CSVEGLQGANVLTF. In DNA, the CDR3 is TGCAGCGTTGAAGGTCTACAGGGGGCCAACGTCCTGACTTTC.

In its sample, this clonotype was seen many times. The V call is TRBV29-1, the J call TRBJ1-4; 9 bases align to TRBD1. Germline-derived CDR1 and CDR2 are SQVTM and ANQGSEA. The CDR3 consists of 15 residues. The V gene end was trimmed by 6 bases and the J gene end by 2 bases; junction bases not matched to a gene: 7. The DNA for the CDR3 is TGCAGCGTGGTGGACAGGGGATCTACTAATGAAAAACTGTTTTTT. Amino acid sequence: CSVVDRGSTNEKLFF.

In its sample, this clonotype was seen many times. V is TRBV5-1 and J is TRBJ2-7, with 7 bases identical to TRBD1. With V trimmed by 9 bases and J by 6 bases, 9 bases remained unmatched. The V gene's germline CDR1 is SGHRS and CDR2 YFSETQ. This CDR3 has 12 residues. DNA of the CDR3: TGCGCCATCGACCTGACAGGGTGCGAGCAGTACTTC. Its translation is CAIDLTGCEQYF.

A note on this clonotype: One end of the junction is discordant with germline, which a read error may explain. The rearrangement joins TRBV10-3 to TRBJ2-3; 10 bases match TRBD2. CDR1 is ENHRY and CDR2 is SYGVKD in the germline V gene. The CDR3 contains 16 residues. CDR3 region: CASSLAGVARADTQYF. CDR3 nucleotides: TGTGCCAGCAGTCTAGCGGGAGTAGCGAGGGCAGATACGCAGTATTTT.

This clonotype was observed at least ten times. The chain links TRBV20-1 to TRBJ1-5, with D possibly matching TRBD1 (5 bases). This CDR3 contains 13 residues. Deletions cut 0 bases from V and 6 bases from J, with 9 bases between. Germline V lookup: CDR1 DFQATT, CDR2 SNEGSKA (reference sequence). The DNA for the CDR3 is TGCAGTGCTAGAGAAATCGGGGCTCAGCCCCAGCATTTT. This sequence encodes CSAREIGAQPQHF.

This clonotype was counted ten times or more. V is TRBV20-1 and J is TRBJ2-7; the D gene is possibly TRBD2 (5 bases). CDR1 is DFQATT, CDR2 SNEGSKA, per germline (reference sequence). Trimming took 1 base from V and 6 from J, leaving 13 bases between them. CDR3 length: 13 amino acids. The CDR3 DNA reads TGCAGTGCTAGAGCTCCTAGCCGTCTCGAGCAGTACTTC. Its protein product is CSARAPSRLEQYF.

The chain joins TRBV19 to TRBJ2-3; a possible D gene is TRBD2 (6 bases). The V end lost 5 bases, the J end lost 2 bases, and 14 bases lay between the germline ends. Germline V gene sequence: CDR1 LNHDA, CDR2 SQIVND (reference sequence). This CDR3 comprises 15 residues. CDR3 nucleotide sequence: TGTGCCAGTAGTCACGGGACTCTAGACACAGATACGCAGTATTTT. It yields the protein CASSHGTLDTDTQYF.

The chain combines TRBV5-4 with TRBJ2-5; D is tentatively TRBD1 or TRBD2 (5 bases each). The CDR3 spans 15 residues. V dropped 1 base and J dropped 7 bases, with 17 bases sitting between them. Germline V gene lookup returns CDR1 SGHNT and CDR2 YYREEE (reference sequence). CDR3 protein: CASSLWGGQGVTQYF. The CDR3 region has the DNA TGTGCCAGCAGCTTGTGGGGTGGGCAGGGAGTGACCCAGTACTTC.

This clonotype came up many times. The chain carries TRBV19 and TRBJ2-5, with 8 nucleotides matching TRBD1. Looked up from germline, CDR1 is LNHDA and CDR2 is SQIVND (reference sequence). The V segment lost 4 bases and the J segment 5 bases; nucleotides outside the gene matches: 9. This CDR3 has 15 residues. The CDR3 coding sequence is TGTGCCAGTAGTACACAACGGACAGGGAGGGAGACCCAGTACTTC. It codes for CASSTQRTGRETQYF.

This clonotype has just a few counts. V and J are TRBV6-2 or TRBV6-3 and TRBJ2-7; 7 bases are shared with TRBD2. Germline V gene sequence: CDR1 MNHEY, CDR2 SVGEGT. With V trimmed by 5 bases and J by 0 bases, 7 bases remained unmatched. There are 15 residues in the CDR3. Here the CDR3 DNA reads TGTGCCAGCAGTCTAAAAGCGGGATACTCCTACGAGCAGTACTTC. Translated: CASSLKAGYSYEQYF.

V and J are TRBV13 and TRBJ2-1; D may be TRBD2 (6 bases). The CDR3 contains 16 residues. Germline V lookup: CDR1 PRHDT, CDR2 FYEKMQ (reference sequence). Trimming took off 5 bases at V and 3 bases at J, with 17 bases between the two ends. DNA of the CDR3: TGTGCCAGCAGCCATGCGGGGCAGAGAAACTACAATGAGCAGTTCTTC. It translates to CASSHAGQRNYNEQFF.

The J gene is TRBJ2-7, the V gene TRBV29-1; 7 bases align to TRBD1. Trimming removed 3 bases from V and 1 base from J; junction bases left unmatched: 9. The CDR3 runs 15 residues. Germline V gives CDR1 SQVTM, CDR2 ANQGSEA. CDR3 DNA sequence: TGCAGCGTTGACAAGGCAGGGGGTATATCCTACGAGCAGTACTTC. Its translation is CSVDKAGGISYEQYF.

The chain employs TRBV7-2 and TRBJ1-3; 8 positions agree with TRBD1. The CDR3 contains 15 residues. CDR1 and CDR2 (germline): SGHTA, FQGNSA. The V gene end was trimmed by 2 bases and the J gene end by 4 bases; junction bases not matched to a gene: 4. CDR3 sequence reads: CASSLFQGAGNTIYF. CDR3 bases: TGTGCCAGCAGCTTATTTCAGGGGGCCGGAAACACCATATATTTT.

The sample holds one count of this clonotype. The chain employs TRBV2 and TRBJ2-1; unclear D gene. CDR3 length equals 13 residues. Per the germline V gene, CDR1 is SNHLY and CDR2 is FYNNEI. Trimming removed 2 bases at V and 6 bases at J, with 8 bases between. The CDR3 loop is CASSEFGSNEQFF. In DNA form, the CDR3 reads TGTGCCAGCAGTGAATTTGGTAGCAATGAGCAGTTCTTC.

Details on this clonotype: It may be a read error: a sequence one base away is much more abundant. The chain carries TRBV10-3 and TRBJ1-6; no clear D. Trimming left V 3 bases short and J 7 bases short, with 7 bases between. CDR3 size: 13 residues. In germline, CDR1 is ENHRY, CDR2 SYGVKD. The CDR3 DNA reads as TGTGCCATCAGTGACTCGGAGAATTCACCCCTCCACTTT. Protein sequence: CAISDSENSPLHF.

This clonotype was picked up a small number of times. V usage is TRBV10-3 and J usage is TRBJ1-1; the D is unclear. The length of the CDR3 is 14 residues. V was shortened by 10 bases and J by 0 bases, with 15 bases between the two germline ends. The germline V gene has CDR1 ENHRY and CDR2 SYGVKD. CDR3 nucleotides: TGTGCCACGACCCTCGGAGGGATGAACACTGAAGCTTTCTTT. Protein sequence: CATTLGGMNTEAFF.

This clonotype was detected many times. The chain recombines TRBV12-3 or TRBV12-4 with TRBJ1-2, with 9 bases fitting TRBD1. The length of the CDR3 is 15 residues. Trimming at V came to 3 bases and at J to 7 bases, leaving 9 bases not matched to a gene. CDR3 sequence: CASSLGGTGLAGYTF. Written as DNA, the CDR3 is TGTGCCAGCAGTTTGGGGGGGACAGGGCTGGCTGGCTACACCTTC.

This clonotype occurred a few times. The chain recombines TRBV20-1 with TRBJ2-7; D is perhaps TRBD2 (7 bases). Germline V CDR1 and CDR2: DFQATT, SNEGSKA (reference sequence). Trimming removed 5 bases from V and 5 bases from J, with 19 bases in between. The CDR3 is 14 amino acids. The CDR3 DNA sequence: TGCAGTGCTGGGGGGGGGCAGGGTGGCCACGAGCAGTACTTC. It yields the protein CSAGGGQGGHEQYF.

This clonotype was recorded many times. The chain combines TRBV20-1 with TRBJ2-7, with D perhaps TRBD1 (5 bases). The germline CDR1 and CDR2 sequences are DFQATT and SNEGSKA (reference sequence). With 0 bases removed from V and 0 bases from J, the gap between germline ends came to 12 bases. This CDR3 region has 15 residues. DNA of the CDR3: TGCAGTGCTAGAGATGGGGCCCGGAGCTCCTACGAGCAGTACTTC. Translating it yields CSARDGARSSYEQYF.

The gene calls are TRBV7-6 and TRBJ2-5; D is perhaps TRBD1 (5 bases). The germline gives CDR1 SGHVS, CDR2 FNYEAQ. The length of the CDR3 is 18 residues. The ends were cut back, 3 bases at V and 3 bases at J, with 23 bases in the middle. The CDR3 reads CASSFPDWSRGSKETQYF. DNA for the CDR3: TGTGCCAGCAGCTTCCCCGACTGGTCAAGGGGTTCTAAAGAGACCCAGTACTTC.

The chain uses TRBV6-2 or TRBV6-3 and TRBJ2-6; D perhaps matches TRBD1 (6 bases). The CDR3 contains 16 residues. Germline loops: CDR1 MNHEY, CDR2 SVGEGT. V gave up 3 bases and J gave up 0 bases, with 9 bases separating them. The CDR3 loop is CASSYRQVSGANVLTF. The CDR3 DNA follows: TGTGCCAGCAGTTATAGACAGGTCTCTGGGGCCAACGTCCTGACTTTC.

A note on this clonotype: A much larger clone is a single base away; this may be a read error. This chain connects TRBV19 to TRBJ2-7; possible D gene TRBD1, 5 bases. CDR1 LNHDA and CDR2 SQIVND come from the germline V gene (reference sequence). CDR3 length: 13 amino acids. The CDR3 sequence: CASSRGAGDERYF. DNA for the CDR3: TGTGCCAGCAGTAGGGGTGCCGGTGACGAGCGGTACTTC. The full variable domain, with the rest looked up from reference TRBV19 and TRBJ2-7, is DGGITQSPKYLFRKEGQNVTLSCEQNLNHDAMYWYRQDPGQGLRLIYYSQIVNDFQKGDIAEGYSVSREKKESFPLTVTSAQKNPTAFYLCASSRGAGDERYFGPGTRLTVT.

This clonotype is a singleton in its sample. As DNA, the CDR3 is TGTGCCAGCTCACCACCTCGACAGCGGAACACTGAAGCTTTCTTT. It encodes CASSPPRQRNTEAFF. V usage is TRBV25-1 and J usage is TRBJ1-1; D is perhaps TRBD1 (5 bases). The CDR3 loop spans 15 amino acids. The V gene lost 8 bases and the J gene lost 1 base, with 17 bases spanning the gap. Germline CDR1 and CDR2: MGHDK and SYGVNS.

The J gene is TRBJ2-3, the V gene TRBV7-2; 8 nucleotides align to TRBD2. The CDR3 totals 15 residues. With V trimmed by 7 bases and J by 0 bases, 6 bases remained unmatched. Germline assignment: CDR1 SGHTA and CDR2 FQGNSA. The CDR3 here is CASNPTSASTDTQYF. As DNA, the CDR3 is TGTGCCAGCAACCCGACTAGCGCGAGCACAGATACGCAGTATTTT.

This clonotype came up a few times. The chain combines TRBV19 with TRBJ2-7; D gene ambiguous. The CDR3 is 16 amino acids. The V end lost 3 bases, the J end lost 4 bases, and 19 bases lay between the germline ends. Germline V gene lookup returns CDR1 LNHDA and CDR2 SQIVND (reference sequence). The CDR3 sequence is CASSMEAVTPLYEQYF. The CDR3 region has the DNA TGTGCCAGTAGTATGGAAGCAGTCACTCCTCTGTACGAGCAGTACTTC.

This clonotype was picked up many times. The chain carries TRBV20-1 and TRBJ1-4; no clear D gene. Germline V lookup: CDR1 DFQATT, CDR2 SNEGSKA (reference sequence). V was clipped by 5 bases and J by 0 bases, with 10 bases between them. This CDR3 is built from 14 residues. CDR3 bases: TGCAGTGCTTCCCACGTAACAACTAATGAAAAACTGTTTTTT. Translated, it gives CSASHVTTNEKLFF.